This record concerns one T cell receptor beta chain sequence. This entry is derived from a study of blood T cell repertoires in COVID-19. Sequenced by immunoSEQ multiplex PCR; TCRdb stores in-frame clones only, minus some. The repertoire consists of about 170,000 clones, with roughly 84% occurring once and the leading ten covering 13% to 15%. The sample consisted of peripheral blood. The sequence was obtained from a man aged 18 to 29 with active or convalescent COVID-19.

CDR3 amino acids: CASSYRGLTDTQYF. In DNA, the CDR3 is TGTGCCAGCAGCTACAGGGGCCTCACAGATACGCAGTATTTT. The chain is built from TRBV28 and TRBJ2-3, with 7 bases matching TRBD1. Per the germline V gene, CDR1 is MDHEN and CDR2 is SYDVKM. V trimming: 6 bases; J trimming: 2 bases; junction bases outside the gene matches: 5. The CDR3 runs to 14 residues.